This T cell receptor (beta chain) was sequenced in a study of blood T cell repertoires in COVID-19. Looking at the study overall: COVID-19 samples from acute and convalescent phases originated in the United States, Italy and Spain. T cells, B-cell-depleted T cells, or PBMCs supplied cDNA or gDNA.

In the original processing: By means of reference gene primer amplification, nucleated cell counts were estimated. Measured with immunoSEQ multiplex PCR; TCRdb has only the in-frame clones, and not every one. D and trimming come from the DNA, and the V and J calls and clone size come from that table. Among some 200,000 clones listed, roughly 80% were seen once. The V and J ends lost 2 bases and 7 bases, in that order; junction bases with no gene match: 16. Germline V gene lookup returns CDR1 KGHSH and CDR2 LQKENI. The CDR3 is 17 amino acids. This TCR came from a woman aged 40 to 50 with acute or convalescent COVID-19. Sequenced input: peripheral blood. The chain links TRBV18 to TRBJ2-5, with 7 positions matching TRBD1. CDR3 nucleotides: TGTGCCAGCTCACCAGCCGGGACAGCGAAATTTAGAGCGACCCAGTACTTC. Translated: CASSPAGTAKFRATQYF.